These T cell receptor beta chains were read from a single sample in a study. In TCRdb, the 5' RACE reads were re-called with MiXCR into one record per CDR3 protein. The table lists some 62,000 distinct CDR3 sequences, roughly 23% of them singletons. Sequencing was carried out using memory CD4+ T cells sorted from a lymph node. The receptors come from a female donor with breast cancer. Each CDR3 is given with its conserved first and last residue. A D gene is named only where the DNA matches it firmly. A row's size may be missing; if present it is once, few, many or a size class.

few	TRBD1	TRBV10-2	TRBJ1-1	CASTGGQGWTEAFF	TGCGCCAGTACAGGGGGACAGGGGTGGACTGAAGCTTTCTTT
many	TRBD1	TRBV5-6	TRBJ2-3	CASSSYLQGTSDTQYF	TGTGCCAGCAGCTCCTATTTACAGGGGACGTCAGATACGCAGTATTTT
few	TRBD1	TRBV7-9	TRBJ1-2	CASSRDQGDYGYTF	TGTGCCAGCAGCCGAGACCAGGGGGACTATGGCTACACCTTC
many	TRBD1	TRBV9	TRBJ2-1	CASSDIGQGNRKQFF	TGTGCCAGCAGTGATATAGGACAGGGGAATCGGAAGCAGTTCTTC
many	NA	TRBV6-5	TRBJ1-4	CASSYSLGEKLFF	TGTGCCAGCAGTTACTCGTTAGGAGAAAAACTGTTTTTT
NA	TRBD2	TRBV7-6	TRBJ2-7	CASSFQGGSSYEQYF	TGTGCCAGCAGCTTTCAGGGAGGGTCCTCCTACGAGCAGTACTTC
NA	NA	TRBV3-1	TRBJ1-1	CASSQATEAFF	TGTGCCAGCAGCCAGGCGACCGAAGCTTTCTTT
NA	NA	TRBV5-1	TRBJ2-2	CASRENLNTGELFF	TGCGCCAGCAGGGAAAACCTGAACACCGGGGAGCTGTTTTTT
NA	NA	TRBV15	TRBJ1-5	CSNQPQHF	TGTAGCAATCAGCCCCAGCATTTT
once	TRBD1	TRBV11-2	TRBJ2-1	CACRGKRINEQFF	TGTGCCTGCAGGGGGAAACGGATCAATGAGCAGTTCTTC
NA	NA	TRBV9	TRBJ1-4	CASSVGVNEKLFF	TGTGCCAGCAGCGTAGGAGTTAATGAAAAACTGTTTTTT
few	NA	TRBV20-1	TRBJ1-1	CSASRQENTEAFF	TGCAGTGCTAGTAGACAGGAGAACACTGAAGCTTTCTTT
many	NA	TRBV7-2	TRBJ1-2	CASSLDGTALYGYTF	TGTGCCAGCAGCTTGGACGGGACGGCCCTTTATGGCTACACCTTC
few	NA	TRBV7-9	TRBJ2-2	CASSHTSLTGELFF	TGTGCCAGCAGCCATACTAGTCTCACCGGGGAGCTGTTTTTT
many	NA	TRBV5-1	TRBJ2-5	CASVPGHGPGAQYF	TGCGCCAGCGTCCCAGGACACGGCCCAGGGGCCCAGTACTTC
NA	NA	TRBV6-1	TRBJ1-2	CASSEQGELGYTF	TGTGCCAGCAGTGAACAGGGAGAGCTGGGCTACACCTTC
few	TRBD2	TRBV7-2	TRBJ2-3	CASSYGGGGALGTDTQYF	TGTGCCAGCAGCTACGGCGGCGGGGGGGCTTTGGGGACAGATACGCAGTATTTT
few	NA	TRBV4-3	TRBJ2-1	CASSRRLEGASNNEQFF	TGCGCCAGCAGCCGCCGCCTAGAAGGGGCTTCCAACAATGAGCAGTTCTTC
NA	NA	TRBV2	TRBJ2-1	CASRQGTYNEQFF	TGTGCCAGCCGGCAGGGCACCTACAATGAGCAGTTCTTC
many	TRBD2	TRBV24-1	TRBJ2-7	CATSDPTSVTYEQYF	TGTGCCACCAGTGACCCTACTAGCGTGACTTACGAGCAGTACTTC
medium-sized	TRBD2	TRBV5-1	TRBJ2-1	CASSLWGGRRTNEQFF	TGCGCCAGCAGCTTGTGGGGCGGGAGAAGGACCAATGAGCAGTTCTTC
NA	TRBD1	TRBV29-1	TRBJ2-3	CSVYTGGVDTQYF	TGCAGCGTATACACAGGGGGCGTAGATACGCAGTATTTT
NA	NA	TRBV7-9	TRBJ1-1	CASSLQGGNTEAFF	TGTGCCAGCAGCTTACAGGGAGGTAACACTGAAGCTTTCTTT
NA	NA	TRBV20-1	TRBJ1-4	CSALGTSEKLLF	TGCAGTGCCTTGGGAACGAGTGAAAAACTGCTTTTT
few	TRBD2	TRBV12-3/TRBV12-4	TRBJ2-4	CASRPSGGAHIQYF	TGTGCCAGCAGACCTAGCGGGGGGGCTCACATTCAGTACTTC
few	NA	TRBV24-1	TRBJ2-5	CASSDRNVGQTQYF	TGTGCCTCCAGTGACCGAAACGTGGGACAGACCCAGTACTTC
NA	NA	TRBV5-1	TRBJ2-1	CASNFGSSYNEQFF	TGCGCCAGCAATTTTGGGAGCTCCTACAATGAGCAGTTCTTC
NA	NA	TRBV7-9	TRBJ1-1	CASSLILTGGTEAFF	TGTGCCAGCAGCTTGATTTTAACGGGGGGGACTGAAGCTTTCTTT
NA	NA	TRBV6-5	TRBJ2-2	CASSYGEWNTGELFF	TGTGCCAGCAGTTACGGAGAATGGAACACCGGGGAGCTGTTTTTT
NA	TRBD1	TRBV4-2	TRBJ2-5	CASSHGPGTEETQYF	TGTGCCAGCAGCCATGGTCCCGGGACAGAAGAGACCCAGTACTTC
NA	TRBD1	TRBV12-3/TRBV12-4	TRBJ2-2	CASSKDRIAGELFF	TGTGCCAGCAGCAAGGACAGGATCGCCGGGGAGCTGTTTTTT
few	NA	TRBV6-5	TRBJ2-7	CASSYNRDPAYEQYF	TGTGCCAGCAGTTACAACCGGGACCCAGCCTACGAGCAGTACTTC
many	NA	TRBV5-1	TRBJ1-6	CASSEDGTLESPLHF	TGCGCCAGCAGCGAGGATGGGACGTTGGAATCACCCCTCCACTTT
NA	TRBD2	TRBV29-1	TRBJ2-3	CSAGRHAAGDTDTQYF	TGCAGCGCCGGTCGGCACGCAGCGGGAGACACAGATACGCAGTATTTT
NA	TRBD1	TRBV7-2	TRBJ2-6	CASSYRQGLSGANVLTF	TGTGCCAGCAGCTACAGACAGGGTCTTTCTGGGGCCAACGTCCTGACTTTC
once	TRBD1	TRBV5-1	TRBJ2-3	CASSLTVGQGATDTQYF	TGCGCCAGCAGCCTGACGGTGGGACAGGGGGCAACAGATACGCAGTATTTT
NA	NA	TRBV2	TRBJ1-1	CASSEVDRMNTEAFF	TGTGCCAGCAGTGAAGTCGACAGGATGAACACTGAAGCTTTCTTT
few	NA	TRBV5-1	TRBJ2-5	CASSAGTLQETQYF	TGCGCCAGCAGCGCCGGTACTTTACAAGAGACCCAGTACTTC
few	NA	TRBV4-1	TRBJ2-3	CASSQDRVGRTTDTQYF	TGCGCCAGCAGCCAAGATCGGGTAGGGAGGACCACAGATACGCAGTATTTT
few	NA	TRBV6-5	TRBJ1-5	CASSPTGQPQHF	TGTGCCAGCAGCCCGACAGGTCAGCCCCAGCATTTT
NA	NA	TRBV12-3/TRBV12-4	TRBJ2-1	CASSFNSEEQFF	TGTGCCAGCAGTTTTAATTCTGAAGAGCAGTTCTTC
medium-sized	NA	TRBV29-1	TRBJ1-3	CSVTTSGNTIYF	TGCAGCGTCACAACCTCTGGAAACACCATATATTTT
NA	NA	TRBV20-1	TRBJ2-5	CSARVWEQETQYF	TGCAGTGCTAGAGTCTGGGAGCAAGAGACCCAGTACTTC
few	NA	TRBV19	TRBJ2-5	CASKEGGGTQYF	TGTGCCAGTAAAGAGGGAGGGGGGACCCAGTACTTC
NA	NA	TRBV18	TRBJ1-1	CASSPPDVNTEAFF	TGTGCCAGCTCACCCCCGGATGTGAACACTGAAGCTTTCTTT
few	TRBD1	TRBV5-4	TRBJ2-3	CASSIYRGLGTDTQYF	TGTGCCAGCAGCATCTACAGGGGGCTTGGCACAGATACGCAGTATTTT
few	NA	TRBV6-5	TRBJ1-2	CASSYSGDYGYTF	TGTGCCAGCAGTTACTCAGGGGACTATGGCTACACCTTC
few	NA	TRBV24-1	TRBJ1-5	CATSDHSGNQPQHF	TGTGCCACCAGTGATCACAGCGGGAATCAGCCCCAGCATTTT
few	NA	TRBV6-5	TRBJ2-1	CARPQPPYNEQFF	TGTGCCAGGCCGCAGCCGCCGTACAATGAGCAGTTCTTC
NA	NA	TRBV7-3	TRBJ2-2	CTSSLSTTGELFF	TGTACCAGCAGCTTAAGTACCACCGGGGAGCTGTTTTTT
NA	NA	TRBV20-1	TRBJ1-5	CSARVDWPLGEPQHF	TGCAGTGCTCGCGTTGACTGGCCTCTCGGGGAGCCCCAGCATTTT
few	NA	TRBV7-2	TRBJ2-7	CASSLDGGPAYEQYF	TGTGCCAGCAGCTTAGATGGGGGGCCAGCCTACGAGCAGTACTTC
many	NA	TRBV5-1	TRBJ1-1	CASSQEGGAAEAFF	TGCGCCAGCAGCCAAGAAGGGGGTGCCGCTGAAGCTTTCTTT
NA	TRBD2	TRBV12-3/TRBV12-4	TRBJ2-1	CASRPPGLAGNEQFF	TGTGCCAGCAGACCCCCGGGACTAGCGGGCAATGAGCAGTTCTTC
NA	NA	TRBV5-1	TRBJ2-7	CASSQRTEGTYEQYF	TGCGCCAGCAGCCAGAGGACAGAAGGGACCTACGAGCAGTACTTC